This paragraph covers one TCR beta chain sequence. This sample is drawn from a study of glioma-infiltrating T cells after dendritic cell vaccination. Sequencing used immunoSEQ multiplex PCR; TCRdb keeps in-frame clones, though not all of them. The sample contains 100,000 to 120,000 clones, around 90% of which appear only once. Time point meaning: after dendritic cell vaccination, including at tumor progression/relapse. The material was blood, obtained after dendritic cell vaccination. This TCR was recovered from a human donor with glioblastoma.

The CDR3 DNA reads as TGTGCCAGCAGCATTAGCGGGAGCTCCTACAATGAGCAGTTCTTC. Amino acid sequence: CASSISGSSYNEQFF. This chain uses TRBV7-2 with TRBJ2-1; 9 bases align to TRBD2. CDR3 length equals 15 residues. V lost 5 bases, J lost 0 bases, and 2 bases stayed unmatched. CDR1 and CDR2 (germline): SGHTA, FQGNSA.